The 6 T cell receptor beta chains below all came from one sample that was sequenced in a study of T cells in Graves' hyperthyroidism and ophthalmopathy. RNA transcripts gave rise to amplified TCR beta CDR3 regions. TCR CDR3 underwent first-round RT-PCR with the HTBI primer set. Each CDR3 protein gets one entry after TCRdb re-called the multiplex PCR reads with MiXCR. This sample carries 540,000 or so distinct CDR3 sequences, around 14% of them seen once, and the ten largest clones take under 8%. Sequenced material: blood. The receptors stem from a woman in her twenties or thirties with Graves' hyperthyroidism.

This clonotype was observed a few times. The J gene is TRBJ2-3, the V gene TRBV19; maybe TRBD2 (7 bases). The germline V and J ends were trimmed by 6 bases and 1 base, with 14 bases remaining between them. The length of the CDR3 is 15 residues. Germline assignment: CDR1 LNHDA and CDR2 SQIVND (reference sequence). In nucleotides, the CDR3 is TGTGCCAGTAGCGGGGGGCCGAGTCGCACAGATACGCAGTATTTT. The encoded protein is CASSGGPSRTDTQYF. The full variable domain, completed using reference TRBV19 and TRBJ2-3, is DGGITQSPKYLFRKEGQNVTLSCEQNLNHDAMYWYRQDPGQGLRLIYYSQIVNDFQKGDIAEGYSVSREKKESFPLTVTSAQKNPTAFYLCASSGGPSRTDTQYFGPGTRLTVL.

This clonotype was detected only a few times. The genes are TRBV12-3 or TRBV12-4 and TRBJ2-7; D call uncertain. The CDR3 is 13 amino acids. Trimming pared 6 bases from V and 3 bases from J, leaving 12 bases between. The CDR3 nucleotides are TGTGCCAGCAGGGGTTGGGTGGACTACGAGCAGTACTTC. Its protein is CASRGWVDYEQYF.

The gene calls are TRBV20-1 and TRBJ2-5, with D possibly being TRBD1 (5 bases). Trimming removed 0 bases at V and 12 bases at J, with 11 bases between. Germline V lookup: CDR1 DFQATT, CDR2 SNEGSKA (reference sequence). This CDR3 has 11 amino acids. CDR3 sequence: CSARDGAGKYF. The CDR3 DNA reads TGCAGTGCTAGAGATGGGGCAGGGAAGTACTTC.

Ten or more counts support this clonotype. V is TRBV27 and J is TRBJ1-1; D gene ambiguous. With 7 bases removed from V and 0 bases from J, the gap between germline ends came to 12 bases. Germline values: CDR1 MNHEY, CDR2 SMNVEV (reference sequence). CDR3 length: 14 amino acids. The CDR3 sequence: CASKSSGMNTEAFF. The CDR3 coding sequence is TGTGCCAGCAAATCATCGGGAATGAACACTGAAGCTTTCTTT.

This clonotype was detected a few times. This chain uses TRBV29-1 with TRBJ2-5; the D gene is possibly TRBD2 (5 bases). Trimming took off 7 bases at V and 1 base at J, with 13 bases between the two ends. The CDR3 is 13 amino acids. Germline CDR1 and CDR2: SQVTM and ANQGSEA. In DNA form, the CDR3 reads TGCAGCGGTGCGGGCGGACGCCAAGAGACCCAGTACTTC. Translated: CSGAGGRQETQYF. The variable domain in full, completed from reference TRBV29-1 and TRBJ2-5, reads SAVISQKPSRDICQRGTSLTIQCQVDSQVTMMFWYRQQPGQSLTLIATANQGSEATYESGFVIDKFPISRPNLTFSTLTVSNMSPEDSSIYLCSGAGGRQETQYFGPGTRLLVL.

In this sample, this clonotype turned up many times. This chain joins TRBV6-2 or TRBV6-3 and TRBJ2-1; 9 positions match TRBD2. Germline CDR1 MNHEY, CDR2 SVGEGT. This CDR3 is built from 13 residues. V dropped 8 bases and J dropped 9; count of bases not matched to a gene: 8. CDR3: CASSGTSIGEQFF. The DNA for the CDR3 is TGTGCCAGCTCTGGGACTAGCATCGGTGAGCAGTTCTTC.